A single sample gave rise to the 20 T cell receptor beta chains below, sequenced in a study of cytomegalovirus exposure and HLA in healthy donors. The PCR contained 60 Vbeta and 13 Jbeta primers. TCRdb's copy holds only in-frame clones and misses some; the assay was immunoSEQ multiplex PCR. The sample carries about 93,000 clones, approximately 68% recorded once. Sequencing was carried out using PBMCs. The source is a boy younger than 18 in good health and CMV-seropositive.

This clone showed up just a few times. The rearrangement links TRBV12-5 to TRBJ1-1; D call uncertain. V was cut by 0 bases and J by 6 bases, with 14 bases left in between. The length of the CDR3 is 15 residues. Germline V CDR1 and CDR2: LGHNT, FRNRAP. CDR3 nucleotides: TGTGCTAGTGGTTTGGTACCGGGAAACGGGCCTGAAGCTTTCTTT. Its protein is CASGLVPGNGPEAFF. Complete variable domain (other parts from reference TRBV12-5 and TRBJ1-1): DARVTQTPRHKVTEMGQEVTMRCQPILGHNTVFWYRQTMMQGLELLAYFRNRAPLDDSGMPKDRFSAEMPDATLATLKIQPSEPRDSAVYFCASGLVPGNGPEAFFGQGTRLTVV.

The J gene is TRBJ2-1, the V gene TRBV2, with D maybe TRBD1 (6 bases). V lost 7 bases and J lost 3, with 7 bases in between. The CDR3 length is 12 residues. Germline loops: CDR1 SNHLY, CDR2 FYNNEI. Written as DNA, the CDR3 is TGTGCCAGCAACAGGGACTACAATGAGCAGTTCTTC. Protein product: CASNRDYNEQFF.

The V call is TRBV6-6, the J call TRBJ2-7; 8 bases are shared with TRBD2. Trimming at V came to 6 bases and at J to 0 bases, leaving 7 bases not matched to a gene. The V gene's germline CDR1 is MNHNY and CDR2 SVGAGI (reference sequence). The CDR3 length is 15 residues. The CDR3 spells CASSSSGPSSYEQYF. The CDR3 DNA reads TGTGCCAGCAGCTCTAGCGGGCCGAGCTCCTACGAGCAGTACTTC.

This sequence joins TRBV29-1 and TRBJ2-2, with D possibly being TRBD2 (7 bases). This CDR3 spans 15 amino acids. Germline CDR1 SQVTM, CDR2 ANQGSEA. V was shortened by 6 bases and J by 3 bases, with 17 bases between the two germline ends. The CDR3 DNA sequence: TGCAGCGTGACGGGCGGGGGCGATCACACCGGGGAGCTGTTTTTT. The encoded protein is CSVTGGGDHTGELFF.

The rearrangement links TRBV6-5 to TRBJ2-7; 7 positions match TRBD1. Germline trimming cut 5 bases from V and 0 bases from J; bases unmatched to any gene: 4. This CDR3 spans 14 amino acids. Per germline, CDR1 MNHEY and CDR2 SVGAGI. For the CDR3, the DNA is TGTGCCAGCAGTGAAGGGGACAGCTCCTACGAGCAGTACTTC. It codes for CASSEGDSSYEQYF.

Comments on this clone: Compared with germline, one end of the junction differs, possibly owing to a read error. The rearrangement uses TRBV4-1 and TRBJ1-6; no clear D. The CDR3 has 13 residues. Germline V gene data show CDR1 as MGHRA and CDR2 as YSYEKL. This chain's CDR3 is CASSPIRSSPLNF. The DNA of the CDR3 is TGCGCCAGCAGCCCGATCCGGAGTTCACCCCTCAACTTT.

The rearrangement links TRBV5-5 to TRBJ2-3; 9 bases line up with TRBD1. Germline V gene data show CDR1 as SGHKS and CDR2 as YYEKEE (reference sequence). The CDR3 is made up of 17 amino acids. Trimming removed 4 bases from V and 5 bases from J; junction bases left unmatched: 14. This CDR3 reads CASSPTVGQGVIDTQYF. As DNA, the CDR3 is TGTGCCAGCAGCCCAACGGTGGGACAGGGAGTTATAGATACGCAGTATTTT.

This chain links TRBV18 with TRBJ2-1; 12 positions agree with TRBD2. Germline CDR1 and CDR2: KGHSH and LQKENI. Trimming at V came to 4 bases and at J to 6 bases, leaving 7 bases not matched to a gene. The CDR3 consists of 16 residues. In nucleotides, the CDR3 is TGTGCCAGCTCACTCAATCTAGCGGGAGGGATCAATGAGCAGTTCTTC. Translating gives CASSLNLAGGINEQFF.

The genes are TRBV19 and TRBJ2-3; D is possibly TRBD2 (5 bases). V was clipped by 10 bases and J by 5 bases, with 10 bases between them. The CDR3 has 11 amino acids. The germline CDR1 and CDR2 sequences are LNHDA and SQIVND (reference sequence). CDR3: CATTEGDTQYF. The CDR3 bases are TGTGCCACCACTGAGGGAGATACGCAGTATTTT.

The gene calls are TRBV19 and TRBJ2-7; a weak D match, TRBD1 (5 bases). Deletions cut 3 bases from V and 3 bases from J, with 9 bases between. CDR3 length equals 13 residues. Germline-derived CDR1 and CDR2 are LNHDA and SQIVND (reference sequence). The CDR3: CASSIQDNYEQYF. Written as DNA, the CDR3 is TGTGCCAGTAGTATTCAGGACAACTACGAGCAGTACTTC.

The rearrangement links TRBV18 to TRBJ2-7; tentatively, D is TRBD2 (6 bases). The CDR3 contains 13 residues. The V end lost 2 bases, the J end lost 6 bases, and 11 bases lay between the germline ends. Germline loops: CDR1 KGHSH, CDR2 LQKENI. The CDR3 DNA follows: TGTGCCAGCTCACCAGCGGGGCGAGGCGAGCAGTACTTC. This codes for CASSPAGRGEQYF.

In nucleotides, the CDR3 is TGCAGCGTTTATTCACAGGGGTCGAACACTGAAGCTTTCTTT. Protein product: CSVYSQGSNTEAFF. The genes are TRBV29-1 and TRBJ1-1; the match to TRBD1 covers 7 bases. J gave up 1 base and V 5 bases, and 7 bases lay outside the gene matches. This CDR3 contains 14 residues. In germline, CDR1 is SQVTM, CDR2 ANQGSEA.

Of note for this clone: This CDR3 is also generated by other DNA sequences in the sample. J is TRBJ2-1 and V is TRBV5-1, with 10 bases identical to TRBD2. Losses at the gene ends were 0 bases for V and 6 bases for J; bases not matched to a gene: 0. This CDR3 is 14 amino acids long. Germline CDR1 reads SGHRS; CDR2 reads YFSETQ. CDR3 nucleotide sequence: TGCGCCAGCAGCTTGGGGACTAGCGGCAATGAGCAGTTCTTC. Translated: CASSLGTSGNEQFF.

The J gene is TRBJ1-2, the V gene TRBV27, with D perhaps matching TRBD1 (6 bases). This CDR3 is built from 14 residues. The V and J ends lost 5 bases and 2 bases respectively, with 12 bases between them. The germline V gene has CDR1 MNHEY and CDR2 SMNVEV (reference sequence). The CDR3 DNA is TGTGCCAGCAGTCCGGGAACAGGGAACTATGGCTACACCTTC. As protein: CASSPGTGNYGYTF.

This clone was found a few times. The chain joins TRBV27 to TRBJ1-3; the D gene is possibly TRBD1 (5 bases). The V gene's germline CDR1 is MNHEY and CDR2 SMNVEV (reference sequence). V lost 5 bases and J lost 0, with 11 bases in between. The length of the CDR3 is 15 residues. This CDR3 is CASSLTGVSGNTIYF. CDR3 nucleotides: TGTGCCAGCAGTCTTACAGGCGTCTCTGGAAACACCATATATTTT.

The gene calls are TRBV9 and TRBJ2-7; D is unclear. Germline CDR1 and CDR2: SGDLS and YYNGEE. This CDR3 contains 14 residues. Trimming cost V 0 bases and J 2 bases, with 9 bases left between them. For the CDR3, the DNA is TGTGCCAGCAGCGTAGATGGCCCCCCCTACGAGCAGTACTTC. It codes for CASSVDGPPYEQYF.

CDR3 coding DNA: TGTGCCAGCAGTTTACGTGGGGAACGAGGGAAAGCTTTCTTT. Amino acid sequence: CASSLRGERGKAFF. The rearrangement uses TRBV27 and TRBJ1-1; the D is unclear. Germline CDR1 reads MNHEY; CDR2 reads SMNVEV (reference sequence). The CDR3 length is 14 residues. V shed 2 bases and J shed 9 bases, with 16 bases lying between them.

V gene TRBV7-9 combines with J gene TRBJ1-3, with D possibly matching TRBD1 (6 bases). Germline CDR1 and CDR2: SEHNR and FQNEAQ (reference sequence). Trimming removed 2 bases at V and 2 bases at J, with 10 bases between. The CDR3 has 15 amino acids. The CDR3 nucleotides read TGTGCCAGCAGCTTATCCTCAGGGGCTGGAAACACCATATATTTT. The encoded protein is CASSLSSGAGNTIYF.

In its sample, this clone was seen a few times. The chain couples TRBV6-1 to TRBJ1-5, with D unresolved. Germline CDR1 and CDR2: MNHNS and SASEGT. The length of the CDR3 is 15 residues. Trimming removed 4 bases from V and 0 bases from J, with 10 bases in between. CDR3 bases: TGTGCCAGCAGTGTCGGCGGGTCTAGCAATCAGCCCCAGCATTTT. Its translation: CASSVGGSSNQPQHF.

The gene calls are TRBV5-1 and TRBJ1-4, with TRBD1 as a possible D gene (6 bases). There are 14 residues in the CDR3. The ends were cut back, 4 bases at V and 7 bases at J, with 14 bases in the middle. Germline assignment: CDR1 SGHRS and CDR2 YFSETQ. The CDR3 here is CASSKDSRGEKLFF. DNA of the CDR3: TGCGCCAGCAGCAAGGACAGCCGCGGTGAAAAACTGTTTTTT.